This T cell receptor (beta chain) was identified in a study of T cells in Graves' hyperthyroidism and ophthalmopathy. CDR1 and CDR2 (germline): MDHEN, SYDVKM. This CDR3 is built from 15 residues. J lost 4 bases, V lost 0 bases, and 4 bases had no gene match. Overall study results and limits: Researchers found most expanded thyroid clonotypes above 0.001 in blood as well. Before onset, by a median of around six months, the model predicted ophthalmopathy.

This clonotype showed up many times. Its antigen remains unknown. Authors of the study amplified TCR beta CDR3 regions from RNA transcripts. Carried out on the TCR CDR3, a first-round RT-PCR used the HTBI primer set. TCRdb independently ran MiXCR on the multiplex PCR reads; one entry per CDR3 protein. Among 250,000 to 300,000 distinct CDR3 sequences listed, about 14% were seen once. The source material was blood. The rearrangement joins TRBV28 to TRBJ2-3, with 7 bases aligning to TRBD2. This TCR came from a woman between 40 and 55 years old with Graves' hyperthyroidism that later progressed to Graves' ophthalmopathy. The CDR3 DNA reads TGTGCCAGCAGTTTATGGAGCGGGACCGCAGATACGCAGTATTTT. The encoded protein is CASSLWSGTADTQYF.